These 17 T cell receptor beta chains originate from one sample sequenced in a study of blood T cell repertoires in COVID-19. Some clones are missing from TCRdb's copy, which holds only in-frame ones; the method was immunoSEQ multiplex PCR. The sample carries fewer than 200,000 clones, 70% to 80% recorded once. The sample taken for sequencing was peripheral blood. Receptor source: a woman in her 50s with active or convalescent COVID-19.

The V gene is TRBV4-3, the J gene TRBJ1-6, with D unclear. The CDR3 has 13 residues. Germline values: CDR1 LGHNA, CDR2 YSLEER. Trimming removed 1 base from V and 7 bases from J, with 5 bases in between. In nucleotides, the CDR3 is TGCGCCAGCAGCCAAGGAGTGAATTCACCCCTCCACTTT. Translation: CASSQGVNSPLHF.

The J gene is TRBJ1-4, the V gene TRBV6-5; TRBD1 agrees at 7 bases. This CDR3 is 15 amino acids long. The ends lost 0 bases at V and 6 bases at J; junction bases unmatched: 4. Looked up from germline, CDR1 is MNHEY and CDR2 is SVGAGI. CDR3 coding DNA: TGTGCCAGCAGTTACTCAGGGGGCTCGGATGAAAAACTGTTTTTT. Protein sequence: CASSYSGGSDEKLFF.

CDR3 DNA: TGTGCCACCGGAGCAGGGGGACAGGAACTTTTCGAGCAGTACTTC. It encodes CATGAGGQELFEQYF. The chain is built from TRBV24-1 and TRBJ2-7, with 8 positions matching TRBD1. This CDR3 is built from 15 residues. Germline V CDR1 and CDR2: KGHDR, SFDVKD. The J segment lost 6 bases and the V segment lost 9 bases, leaving 15 bases of the junction unmatched.

The rearrangement joins TRBV3-1 (or the pseudogene TRBV3-2) to TRBJ1-2; D unresolved. The ends were cut back, 0 bases at V and 4 bases at J, with 12 bases in the middle. Germline V gene data show CDR1 as LGHDT and CDR2 as YNNKEL (reference sequence). The CDR3 extends over 15 amino acids. The CDR3 region is CASSQEGAATYGYTF. Here the CDR3 DNA reads TGTGCCAGCAGCCAAGAGGGCGCCGCTACCTATGGCTACACCTTC.

This chain joins TRBV5-1 and TRBJ2-3; 11 bases match TRBD2. The CDR3 spans 14 residues. Losses at the gene ends were 7 bases for V and 3 bases for J; bases not matched to a gene: 4. Germline values: CDR1 SGHRS, CDR2 YFSETQ. CDR3 protein: CASGRLAGTDTQYF. The CDR3 DNA follows: TGCGCCAGCGGGAGACTAGCGGGAACAGATACGCAGTATTTT.

J is TRBJ1-5 and V is TRBV19; D possibly corresponds to TRBD1 (5 bases). The germline CDR1 and CDR2 sequences are LNHDA and SQIVND (reference sequence). The CDR3 has 16 residues. V was cut by 1 base and J by 3 bases, with 13 bases left in between. CDR3 amino acids: CASSIGGEGVNQPQHF. The CDR3 bases are TGTGCCAGTAGTATAGGGGGCGAAGGGGTCAATCAGCCCCAGCATTTT.

The rearrangement uses TRBV30 and TRBJ2-7, with 8 bases matching TRBD1. This CDR3 is built from 14 residues. J lost 9 bases, V lost 2 bases, and 12 bases had no gene match. CDR1 is GTSNPN and CDR2 is SVGIG in the germline V gene (reference sequence). CDR3 coding DNA: TGTGCCTGGAGTCGGGGGACAGGCGACCGGGGGCAGTACTTC. Its translation is CAWSRGTGDRGQYF.

The chain recombines TRBV6-5 with TRBJ2-1; 9 bases line up with TRBD1. CDR3 length equals 13 residues. CDR1 MNHEY and CDR2 SVGAGI come from the germline V gene. The J segment lost 4 bases and the V segment lost 8 bases, leaving 3 bases of the junction unmatched. The chain's CDR3 is CASSGTGYNEQFF. CDR3 nucleotide sequence: TGTGCCAGCTCCGGGACAGGGTACAATGAGCAGTTCTTC.

This chain uses TRBV7-2 with TRBJ1-1, with D possibly being TRBD1 (6 bases). CDR1 is SGHTA, CDR2 FQGNSA, per germline. The ends were cut back, 4 bases at V and 0 bases at J, with 12 bases in the middle. The CDR3 runs 15 residues. CDR3 DNA sequence: TGTGCCAGCAGCTCCCAGACAGGATTGAACACTGAAGCTTTCTTT. Residues: CASSSQTGLNTEAFF.

This rearrangement joins TRBV5-6 to TRBJ1-1; 7 bases are a match to TRBD1. The CDR3 consists of 14 residues. The germline CDR1 and CDR2 sequences are SGHDT and YYEEEE. V trimming: 4 bases; J trimming: 6 bases; junction bases outside the gene matches: 9. CDR3 sequence reads: CASSPGPDRAEAFF. The CDR3 nucleotides are TGTGCCAGCAGCCCCGGGCCAGACAGGGCTGAAGCTTTCTTT.

V usage is TRBV30 and J usage is TRBJ1-4; 7 nucleotides align to TRBD1. Looked up from germline, CDR1 is GTSNPN and CDR2 is SVGIG (reference sequence). V was clipped by 5 bases and J by 5 bases; unmatched bases: 5. CDR3 length: 13 residues. CDR3 in DNA: TGTGCCTGGCGGGGACAGCCGAATGAAAAACTGTTTTTT. Amino acid sequence: CAWRGQPNEKLFF.

The chain joins TRBV7-2 to TRBJ1-1; 8 positions match TRBD1. The CDR3 spans 14 residues. CDR1 and CDR2 from the germline V gene are SGHTA and FQGNSA. J lost 5 bases, V lost 5 bases, and 7 bases had no gene match. The CDR3: CASSPLTGGTEAFF. In nucleotides, the CDR3 is TGTGCCAGCAGCCCCCTTACAGGGGGGACTGAAGCTTTCTTT.

V usage is TRBV7-3 and J usage is TRBJ2-7; tentatively, D is TRBD2 (6 bases). This CDR3 comprises 14 residues. The germline V gene has CDR1 SGHTA and CDR2 FQGTGA. V gave up 4 bases and J gave up 9 bases, with 19 bases separating them. The CDR3 DNA is TGTGCCAGCAGCTCGGGACTCCCAACGGACTCGCAGTACTTC. Protein: CASSSGLPTDSQYF.

This chain links TRBV4-3 with TRBJ2-3, with D unclear. The germline V gene has CDR1 LGHNA and CDR2 YSLEER. CDR3 length equals 15 residues. Trimming stripped 4 bases from V and 4 bases from J, with 15 bases between. Here the CDR3 DNA reads TGCGCCAGCAGCCCAAGTCCGCTAGGTCCAGATACGCAGTATTTT. Translating it yields CASSPSPLGPDTQYF.

This clone has more than one count but fewer than ten. This sequence joins TRBV20-1 and TRBJ2-3; the match to TRBD2 covers 7 bases. CDR1 and CDR2 from the germline V gene are DFQATT and SNEGSKA (reference sequence). V shed 3 bases and J 0 bases; nucleotides not matched to a gene: 9. This CDR3 spans 16 amino acids. The CDR3 protein is CSASPGASGSTDTQYF. The CDR3 DNA reads as TGCAGTGCTAGTCCAGGTGCTAGCGGAAGCACAGATACGCAGTATTTT.

The V gene is TRBV24-1, the J gene TRBJ2-2; TRBD2 aligns across 7 bases. Per the germline V gene, CDR1 is KGHDR and CDR2 is SFDVKD. Unmatched junction bases numbered 7, after V lost 4 bases and J lost 6 bases. The CDR3 covers 15 residues. In nucleotides, the CDR3 is TGTGCCACCAGTGACCCCCTTGGGGGGGCCGGGGAGCTGTTTTTT. This sequence encodes CATSDPLGGAGELFF.

The chain recombines TRBV4-3 with TRBJ1-5; no clear D. The CDR3 is 15 residues long. The V gene lost 1 base and the J gene lost 6 bases, with 13 bases spanning the gap. Germline CDR1 and CDR2: LGHNA and YSLEER. In DNA form, the CDR3 reads TGCGCCAGCAGCCAAGGCCGGGATCAGGTTCAGCCCCAGCATTTT. Amino acids: CASSQGRDQVQPQHF.